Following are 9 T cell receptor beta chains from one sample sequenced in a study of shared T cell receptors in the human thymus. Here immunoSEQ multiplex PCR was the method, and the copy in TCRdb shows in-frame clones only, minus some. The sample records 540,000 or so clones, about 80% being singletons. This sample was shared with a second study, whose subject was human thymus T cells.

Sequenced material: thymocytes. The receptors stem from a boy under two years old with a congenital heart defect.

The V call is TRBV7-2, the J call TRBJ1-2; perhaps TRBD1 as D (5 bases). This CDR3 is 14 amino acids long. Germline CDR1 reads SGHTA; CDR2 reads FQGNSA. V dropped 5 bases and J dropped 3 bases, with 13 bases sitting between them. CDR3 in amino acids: CASSHPGGDYGYTF. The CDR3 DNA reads TGTGCCAGCAGCCACCCGGGGGGGGACTATGGCTACACCTTC.

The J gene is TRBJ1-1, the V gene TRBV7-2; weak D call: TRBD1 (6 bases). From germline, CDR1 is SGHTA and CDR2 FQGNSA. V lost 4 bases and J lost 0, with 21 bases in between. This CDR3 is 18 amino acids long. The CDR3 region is CASSYRGRGYYMNTEAFF. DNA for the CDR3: TGTGCCAGCAGCTACCGGGGAAGGGGGTATTACATGAACACTGAAGCTTTCTTT.

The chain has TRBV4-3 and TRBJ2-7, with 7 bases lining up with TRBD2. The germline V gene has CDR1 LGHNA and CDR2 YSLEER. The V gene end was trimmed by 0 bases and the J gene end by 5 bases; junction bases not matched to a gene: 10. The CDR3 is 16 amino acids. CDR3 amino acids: CASSQDWREWKNEQYF. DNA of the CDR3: TGCGCCAGCAGCCAAGATTGGCGGGAGTGGAAGAACGAGCAGTACTTC.

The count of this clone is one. The CDR3 sequence is CASGDRGVFEQYF. Here the CDR3 DNA reads TGTGCCAGCGGGGACAGGGGAGTGTTCGAGCAGTACTTC. The genes are TRBV25-1 and TRBJ2-7; TRBD1 matches 10 bases. Germline trimming cut 8 bases from V and 6 bases from J; bases unmatched to any gene: 7. This CDR3 spans 13 amino acids. Germline V gene sequence: CDR1 MGHDK, CDR2 SYGVNS.

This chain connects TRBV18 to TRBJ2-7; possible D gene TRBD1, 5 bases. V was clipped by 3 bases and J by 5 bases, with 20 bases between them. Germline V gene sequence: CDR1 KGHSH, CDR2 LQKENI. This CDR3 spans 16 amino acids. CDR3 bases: TGTGCCAGCTCACCGGGGCTGATTTCGGCATGGGACGAGCAGTACTTC. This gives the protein CASSPGLISAWDEQYF.

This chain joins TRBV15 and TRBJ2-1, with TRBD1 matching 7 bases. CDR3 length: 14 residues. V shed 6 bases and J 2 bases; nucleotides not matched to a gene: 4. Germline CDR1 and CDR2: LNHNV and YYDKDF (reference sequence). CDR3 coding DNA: TGTGCCACCAGGGAACAGGGGACCTACAATGAGCAGTTCTTC. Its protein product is CATREQGTYNEQFF.

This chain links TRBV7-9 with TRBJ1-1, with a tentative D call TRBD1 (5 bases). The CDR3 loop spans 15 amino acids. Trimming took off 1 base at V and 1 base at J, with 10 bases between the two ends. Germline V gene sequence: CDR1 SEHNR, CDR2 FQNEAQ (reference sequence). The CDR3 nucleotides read TGTGCCAGCAGCTTAGTACCCAGGGCGAACACTGAAGCTTTCTTT. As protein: CASSLVPRANTEAFF.

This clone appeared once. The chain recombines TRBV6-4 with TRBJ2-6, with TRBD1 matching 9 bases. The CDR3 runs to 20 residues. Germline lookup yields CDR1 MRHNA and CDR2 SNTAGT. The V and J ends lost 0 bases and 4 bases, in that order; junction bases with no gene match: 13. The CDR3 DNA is TGTGCCAGCAGTGACTCGCCCTTGACAGGGGGGATTTCCGGGGCCAACGTCCTGACTTTC. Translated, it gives CASSDSPLTGGISGANVLTF.

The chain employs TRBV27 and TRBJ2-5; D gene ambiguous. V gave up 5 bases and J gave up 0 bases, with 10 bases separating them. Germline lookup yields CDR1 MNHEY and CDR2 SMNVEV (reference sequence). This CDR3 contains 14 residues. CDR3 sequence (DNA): TGTGCCAGCAGTCCAGCGCCGTACCAAGAGACCCAGTACTTC. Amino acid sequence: CASSPAPYQETQYF.